This TCR beta chain comes out of a study of cytomegalovirus exposure and HLA in healthy donors listed by TCRdb under 2017. For the study in its entirety: In an earlier analysis of approximately 500 of the donors, about 270 Gb of sequence data and 95 million to 130 million unique TCR beta sequences from roughly 190 million T cells were reported. To study patterns of TCR occurrence, a later analysis re-analyzed previously published TCR beta repertoires from several hundred donors and added high-resolution HLA genotyping. Typing coverage varied by locus: roughly 629-630 donors for A, B, C, DRB1 and DQB1; 500 to 550 for DQA1; more than 600 for DPA1; 400 to 480 for DPB1. The study was designed to test whether signatures of past pathogen exposure could be identified by cataloging public T cell receptors. High-throughput TCR immunosequencing, statistical association of individual TCRs with disease status, and machine learning were combined to predict cytomegalovirus infection status. In a later genetic analysis, genome-wide SNP genotypes for about 55% of the roughly 700 donors were used, and that subset was treated as a discovery cohort. An early release that covered more than 550 HLA-typed donors contained about 300 gigabases of sequencing data and 70 million to 100 million unique TCR sequences. In an earlier analysis of 587 of the donors, high-throughput TCR beta sequencing was used to judge whether each TCR beta V gene segment behaved as functional or pseudogenic. All discovery cohort repertoires had been generated on a single sequencing platform. Four to six DR-DQ haplotypes were handled as single units for association and clustering, since linkage in the cohort was strong. The study profiled the T cell repertoires of hundreds of subjects by immunosequencing and related them to cytomegalovirus serostatus. Among 398 genotyped donors of the cohort, an average of around 220,000 unique TCR beta nucleotide sequences was sequenced per donor, of which approximately 18% were non-productive. A separate validation cohort of over 95 different subjects was used in addition to the approximately 700-subject first cohort. Donor age, sex, ethnicity and CMV serostatus were collected together with the repertoire data. The later analysis used no new phenotypic data to find candidate immune exposures, relying instead on TCR beta sequences and their occurrence across donors. Of the 300 to 500 genotyped donors, more than 75% were placed in the genetic ancestry cluster associated with self-reported Caucasian donors. HLA typing covered class I and class II loci at four-digit resolution.

This clone was counted only a few times. Its antigen is unknown. Per-base quality was not reported, and no clone a single base away is much larger than it. Summary of the overall study and its limitations: It was suggested by the authors that the approach could potentially be generalized to other disease states and immunological phenotypes. Most TCR sequences were observed very rarely across donors, whereas some public TCRs were present in many individuals. A later analysis found that most CMV-associated TCR beta chains appeared HLA-restricted, with HLA associations seemingly driven largely by CMV exposure. Linkage disequilibrium might explain the correlated functional status among segregating V segments, but an unknown experimental factor could not be excluded. According to a later analysis, parvovirus B19, influenza, CMV and Epstein-Barr virus appeared linked to several top co-occurrence clusters. A later analysis found that HLA-associated TCR beta chains were more clonally expanded and had lower generation probabilities than equally common non-associated chains. The sequencing pipeline was judged likely to have produced a cluster of highly shared sequence variants as a technical artifact. In both the original and validation cohorts, the classifier was reported to diagnose cytomegalovirus status with high specificity and sensitivity. The study gave a list of 150 to 200 TCR beta chains associated with cytomegalovirus. A later analysis found that TCR association rates varied across HLA loci, with DRB1 alleles showing the most associated TCRs and HLA-C alleles the fewest. Only TCR beta chains were sequenced in this cohort, and the absence of alpha or paired-chain data limited detectable features. Presence/absence analyses assumed roughly uniform sequencing depth across donors, an assumption that may not hold. An earlier analysis of 587 of the donors showed that most TCR beta V segments appeared in productive rearrangements either about 87% or about 30% of the time, which broadly matched IMGT annotations. Some IMGT-functional V segments, including TRBV6-2 and TRBV6-3, could not be told apart with the 87-base-pair reads, so those segments were excluded. V-gene and J-gene trimming of TCR beta chains was associated with a missense DCLRE1C variant in a later genetic analysis, and the association was replicated in an independent cohort. A few of the identified cytomegalovirus-associated TCR beta chains were confirmed in vitro to be specific for cytomegalovirus antigens. In a later analysis, 16,951 TCR beta sequences were associated with specific HLA alleles at a false discovery rate of 0.05. Strong co-occurrence of HLA alleles, especially DR and DQ, made assigning TCR associations to individual alleles difficult. Because HLA typing was unavailable for some donors at each locus, only the typed subset was used in association tests. Immune exposure information for the cohort was limited to CMV serostatus. A further reported finding was that TCR beta sequences accurately predicted the HLA-A and HLA-B alleles for most subjects in the first cohort. The earlier analysis of 587 of the donors excluded roughly 17 rarely observed V segments, including chromosome 9 orphons, because counts were too low. Compared with the roughly 600-donor mean, donors in an Asian-associated ancestry cluster had fewer N-insertions in productive TCRs, according to a later genetic analysis.

The cohort was made up of 666 healthy bone marrow donors. All cohort members were sampled while nominally healthy, although unrecorded immune exposures were likely present. The donor tested CMV seropositive, placing the donor among the approximately 310 seropositive members of the cohort. A peripheral blood sample was collected from each donor, and TCR beta sequencing was performed on peripheral blood mononuclear cells. The Qiagen DNeasy Blood Extraction Kit was used to extract genomic DNA from the blood cell samples. Reading from cysteine to phenylalanine, the CDR3 counts 15 amino acids. The entry retains the CDR3 DNA only, 45 bases that are in frame from base 1. CDR1 and CDR2, looked up from the germline V gene, are SGHAT and FQNNGV. V is pruned by 2 bases and J by 9 bases, leaving 8 bases of the junction without a gene match. The library was obtained by the immunoSEQ multiplex PCR assay. The multiplex PCR relied on a mix of 60 forward primers for TCR Vbeta segments and 13 reverse primers for TCR Jbeta segments. Amplification of the CDR3 region of rearranged TCR beta genes was performed with a multiplex PCR assay on genomic DNA. On the Illumina HiSeq System, the amplified TCR beta libraries were sequenced as 87-base-pair reads. Processing in the source paper ran as follows. In a later analysis, tens of millions of unique TCR beta chains were counted across the 666 repertoires, and roughly 11 million of these chains were shared by at least two donors. Raw reads were error-corrected and collapsed into unique sequences with a nearest-neighbor algorithm that merged closely related sequences to remove PCR and sequencing errors. CDR3 sequences were aligned to IMGT reference sequences to assign V, D and J gene segments. For a sequence to be retained, a match of at least six nucleotides to both a V gene segment and a J gene segment was required. A rearrangement counted as productive if the CDR3 had no stop codons and remained in frame with V and J, and every other rearrangement counted as non-productive. CDR3 was defined according to IMGT convention as the region running from the second conserved V-encoded cysteine to the conserved J-encoded phenylalanine. Sequences without an unambiguous match to a single V gene segment were excluded from the earlier analysis of 450 to 650 of the donors. In an earlier analysis of some 590 of the donors, a V segment was called functional when productive rearrangements were above 56.7%, and segregating when the standard deviation between donors exceeded 5%. A statistical classification framework was built to diagnose cytomegalovirus status from the catalog of TCR beta chain sequences. A later analysis assigned V and J genes by comparing TCR nucleotide sequences with IMGT/GENE-DB human TR gene sequences. In a later analysis, CDR3 sequences and most-parsimonious VDJ recombination scenarios were assigned using the TCRdist pipeline. A later analysis defined each TCR beta chain by its CDR3 amino acid sequence plus V-gene family, and excluded reads lacking a unique V-gene family. In a later analysis, approximately 590 highly shared, low-generation-probability nucleotide sequences were removed to address suspected cross-contamination and a sequencing artifact. In a later analysis, a clonal expansion index for each public chain was calculated from normalized within-repertoire ranks of inferred template counts. Generation probabilities in a later analysis came from a VDJ recombination model fitted to out-of-frame rearrangements, and those results were checked against IGoR. In a later analysis, hypergeometric tests were used to score TCR-TCR, TCR-HLA and TCR-CMV co-occurrence, with a repertoire-size bias correction applied to TCR pairs. To estimate false discovery rates, a later analysis permuted the HLA or CMV assignments 20 times. In a later analysis, co-occurring TCRs were grouped using DBSCAN, and TCRdist sequence similarity was added for clustering within HLA-allele-positive subsets. Co-occurrence clustering excluded repertoires with fewer than 30,000 or more than 120,000 public chains, plus five with anomalous nucleotide sharing. Drawn from immuneACCESS, this table holds only the in-frame rearrangements with V and J called that TCRdb kept. Clones are partly lost; checked studies trace under half to an unresolved V gene and leave the rest unexplained. The DNA gave D and trimming, while V, J and clone size come from that table. For this sample there are 100,000 or so clones; more than 60% appear just once. In total, the top ten clones hold around 4.8% of the sample.

The rearranged segments are TRBV11-2 and TRBJ2-1; TRBD2 matches 9 bases in the middle. Sequencing was performed on PBMCs. The receptor comes from a young woman in good health and CMV-seropositive. The CDR3 region has the sequence CASSLQAAGGSEQFF. The bases read TGTGCCAGCAGCTTACAAGCAGCGGGAGGTAGTGAGCAGTTCTTC. Joined to the reference TRBV11-2 and TRBJ2-1 proteins, this CDR3 gives the full variable domain: EAGVAQSPRYKIIEKRQSVAFWCNPISGHATLYWYQQILGQGPKLLIQFQNNGVVDDSQLPKDRFSAERLKGVDSTLKIQPAKLEDSAVYLCASSLQAAGGSEQFFGPGTRLTVL.